The 3 T cell receptor beta chains presented below share a single source sample, sequenced in a study of blood T cell repertoires in COVID-19. Repertoires were generated with immunoSEQ multiplex PCR, while TCRdb's copy carries only in-frame clones and drops some. Of over 100,000 clones in the sample, over 75% were seen once. Sequenced: peripheral blood. The receptors derive from a woman aged 70 to 79 with acute or convalescent COVID-19.

CDR3 amino acids: CASSQESGYIIHTF. The CDR3 region has the DNA TGTGCCAGCAGCCAAGAGTCAGGCTACATAATCCACACCTTC. The V call is TRBV3-1 (or the pseudogene TRBV3-2), the J call TRBJ1-2, with D unresolved. Germline-derived CDR1 and CDR2 are LGHDT and YNNKEL (reference sequence). CDR3 length equals 14 residues. V was shortened by 0 bases and J by 12 bases, with 17 bases between the two germline ends.

This chain links TRBV11-3 with TRBJ2-3; 11 nucleotides line up with TRBD2. J lost 2 bases, V lost 5 bases, and 6 bases had no gene match. Germline CDR1 and CDR2: SGHNT and YENEEA. The CDR3 sequence is 16 residues long. The CDR3 loop reads CASSQTSGVDTDTQYF. The DNA of the CDR3 is TGTGCCAGCAGCCAGACTAGCGGGGTTGACACAGATACGCAGTATTTT.

This rearrangement joins TRBV15 to TRBJ1-4; 10 nucleotides align to TRBD1. The junction had 3 bases not matched to a gene; V was cut back by 0 bases and J by 8 bases. This CDR3 spans 15 amino acids. Germline CDR1 LNHNV, CDR2 YYDKDF (reference sequence). CDR3 sequence: CATSREGDRGEKLFF. The DNA for the CDR3 is TGTGCCACCAGCAGAGAGGGGGACAGGGGCGAAAAACTGTTTTTT.